The following is a T cell receptor (beta chain) sequence with its context. Alongside a J-beta primer mix, a sample-barcoded 5' primer served in a second PCR lasting roughly 6 to 11 cycles. TCRdb independently ran MiXCR on the 5' RACE reads; one entry per CDR3 protein. The table has around 750,000 distinct CDR3 sequences, less than 70% seen once. The data derive from a study of blood T cells in healthy people across ages. This CDR3 region has 16 residues. Germline-derived CDR1 and CDR2 are SNHLY and FYNNEI. The V gene end was trimmed by 6 bases and the J gene end by 2 bases; junction bases not matched to a gene: 11.

The sequenced sample consisted of blood. V gene TRBV2 combines with J gene TRBJ2-5; 8 nucleotides align to TRBD2. This TCR came from a man at least 80 years old in good health. This CDR3 reads CASSPGMAGGQETQYF. The CDR3 bases are TGTGCCAGCAGCCCTGGGATGGCGGGAGGACAAGAGACCCAGTACTTC.